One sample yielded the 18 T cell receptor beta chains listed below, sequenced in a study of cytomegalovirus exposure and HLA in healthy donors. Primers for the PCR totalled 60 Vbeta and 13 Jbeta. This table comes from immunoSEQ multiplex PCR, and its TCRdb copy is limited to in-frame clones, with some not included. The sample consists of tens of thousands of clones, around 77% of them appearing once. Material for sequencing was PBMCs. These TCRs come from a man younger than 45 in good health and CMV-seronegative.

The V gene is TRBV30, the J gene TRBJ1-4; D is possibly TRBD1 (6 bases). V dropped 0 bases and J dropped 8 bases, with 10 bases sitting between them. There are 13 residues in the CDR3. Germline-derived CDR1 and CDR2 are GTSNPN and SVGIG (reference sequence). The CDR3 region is CAWSVTGPEKLFF. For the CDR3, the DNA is TGTGCCTGGAGTGTGACAGGTCCGGAAAAACTGTTTTTT.

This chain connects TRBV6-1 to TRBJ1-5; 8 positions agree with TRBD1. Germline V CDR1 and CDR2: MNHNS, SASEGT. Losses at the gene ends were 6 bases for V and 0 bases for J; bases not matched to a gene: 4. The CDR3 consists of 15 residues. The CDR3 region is CASSVTGDSNQPQHF. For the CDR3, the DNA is TGTGCCAGCAGCGTGACAGGGGATAGCAATCAGCCCCAGCATTTT.

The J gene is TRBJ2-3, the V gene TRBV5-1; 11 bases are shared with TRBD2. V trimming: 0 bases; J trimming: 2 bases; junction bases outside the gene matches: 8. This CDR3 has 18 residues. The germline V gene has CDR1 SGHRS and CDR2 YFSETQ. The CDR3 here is CASSLGLAGLGATDTQYF. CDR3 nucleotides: TGCGCCAGCAGCTTGGGACTAGCGGGACTGGGGGCCACAGATACGCAGTATTTT. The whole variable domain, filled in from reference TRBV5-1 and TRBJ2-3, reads KAGVTQTPRYLIKTRGQQVTLSCSPISGHRSVSWYQQTPGQGLQFLFEYFSETQRNKGNFPGRFSGRQFSNSRSEMNVSTLELGDSALYLCASSLGLAGLGATDTQYFGPGTRLTVL.

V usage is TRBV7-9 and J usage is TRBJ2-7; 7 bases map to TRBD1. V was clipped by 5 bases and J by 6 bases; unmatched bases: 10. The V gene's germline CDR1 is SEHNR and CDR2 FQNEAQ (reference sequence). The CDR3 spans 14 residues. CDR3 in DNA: TGTGCCAGCAGCGATCCTACAGGGGCGCGCGAGCAGTACTTC. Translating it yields CASSDPTGAREQYF.

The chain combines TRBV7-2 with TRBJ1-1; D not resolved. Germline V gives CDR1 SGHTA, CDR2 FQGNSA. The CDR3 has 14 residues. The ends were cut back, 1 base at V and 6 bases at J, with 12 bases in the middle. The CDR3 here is CASSLGAAFSEAFF. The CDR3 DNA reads TGTGCCAGCAGCTTAGGGGCCGCCTTCTCTGAAGCTTTCTTT. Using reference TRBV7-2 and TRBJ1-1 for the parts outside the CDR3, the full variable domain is GAGVSQSPSNKVTEKGKDVELRCDPISGHTALYWYRQSLGQGLEFLIYFQGNSAPDKSGLPSDRFSAERTGGSVSTLTIQRTQQEDSAVYLCASSLGAAFSEAFFGQGTRLTVV.

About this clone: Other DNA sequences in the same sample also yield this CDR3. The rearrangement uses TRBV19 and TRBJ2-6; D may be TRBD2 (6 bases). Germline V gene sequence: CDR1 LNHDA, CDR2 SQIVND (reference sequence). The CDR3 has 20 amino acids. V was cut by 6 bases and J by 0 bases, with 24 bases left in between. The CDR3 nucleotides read TGTGCCAGTAGGTCGCAGGGCGACGGGAGAGCTCTCTCTGGGGCCAACGTCCTGACTTTC. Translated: CASRSQGDGRALSGANVLTF.

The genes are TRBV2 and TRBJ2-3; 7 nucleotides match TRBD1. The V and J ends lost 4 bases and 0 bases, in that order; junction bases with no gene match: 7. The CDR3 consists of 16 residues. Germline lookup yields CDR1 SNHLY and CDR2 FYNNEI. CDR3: CASSANRGSSTDTQYF. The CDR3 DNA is TGTGCCAGCAGTGCCAACAGGGGATCGAGCACAGATACGCAGTATTTT.

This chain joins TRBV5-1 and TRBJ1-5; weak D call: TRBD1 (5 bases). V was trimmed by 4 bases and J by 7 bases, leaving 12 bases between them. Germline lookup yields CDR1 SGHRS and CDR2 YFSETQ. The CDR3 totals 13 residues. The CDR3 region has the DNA TGCGCCAGCAGCCCCCGGGGGGGACAGCCCCAGCATTTT. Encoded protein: CASSPRGGQPQHF.

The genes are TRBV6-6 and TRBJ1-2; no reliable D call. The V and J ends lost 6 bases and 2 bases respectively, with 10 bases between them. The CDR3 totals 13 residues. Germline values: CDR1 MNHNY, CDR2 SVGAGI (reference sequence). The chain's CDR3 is CASSSQINYGYTF. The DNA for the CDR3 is TGTGCCAGCAGCTCTCAGATAAACTATGGCTACACCTTC.

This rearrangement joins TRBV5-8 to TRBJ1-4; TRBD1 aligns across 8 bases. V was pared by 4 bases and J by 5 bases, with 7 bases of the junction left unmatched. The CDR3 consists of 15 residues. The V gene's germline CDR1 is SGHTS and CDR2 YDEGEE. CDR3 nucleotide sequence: TGTGCCAGCAGCCCCGGGACAGGACGAAATGAAAAACTGTTTTTT. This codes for CASSPGTGRNEKLFF.

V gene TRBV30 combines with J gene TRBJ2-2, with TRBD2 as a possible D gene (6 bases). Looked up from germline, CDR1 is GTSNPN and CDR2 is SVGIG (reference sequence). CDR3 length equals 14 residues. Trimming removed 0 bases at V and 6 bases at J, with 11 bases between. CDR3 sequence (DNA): TGTGCCTGGAGTGTCGGGGGTACGGCCGGGGAGCTGTTTTTT. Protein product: CAWSVGGTAGELFF. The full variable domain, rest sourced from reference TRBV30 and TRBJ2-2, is SQTIHQWPATLVQPVGSPLSLECTVEGTSNPNLYWYRQAAGRGLQLLFYSVGIGQISSEVPQNLSASRPQDRQFILSSKKLLLSDSGFYLCAWSVGGTAGELFFGEGSRLTVL.

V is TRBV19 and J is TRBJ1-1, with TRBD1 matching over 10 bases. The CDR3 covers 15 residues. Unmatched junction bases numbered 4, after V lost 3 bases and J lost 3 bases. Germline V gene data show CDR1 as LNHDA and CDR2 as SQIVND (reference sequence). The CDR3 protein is CASSIGQGVYTEAFF. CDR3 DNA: TGTGCCAGTAGTATCGGACAGGGGGTATACACTGAAGCTTTCTTT.

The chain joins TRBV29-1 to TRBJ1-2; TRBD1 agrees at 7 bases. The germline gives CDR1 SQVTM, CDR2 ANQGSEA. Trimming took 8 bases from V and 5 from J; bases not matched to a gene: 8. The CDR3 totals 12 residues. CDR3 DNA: TGCAGCTCCAGGGGGGATGAATATGGCTACACCTTC. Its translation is CSSRGDEYGYTF.

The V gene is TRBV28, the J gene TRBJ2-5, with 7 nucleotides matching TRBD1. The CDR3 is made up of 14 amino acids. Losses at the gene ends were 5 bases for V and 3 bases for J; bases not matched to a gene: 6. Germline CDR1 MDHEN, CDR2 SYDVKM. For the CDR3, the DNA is TGTGCCAGCAGTCCCTGGACAGGCGAAGAGACCCAGTACTTC. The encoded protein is CASSPWTGEETQYF.

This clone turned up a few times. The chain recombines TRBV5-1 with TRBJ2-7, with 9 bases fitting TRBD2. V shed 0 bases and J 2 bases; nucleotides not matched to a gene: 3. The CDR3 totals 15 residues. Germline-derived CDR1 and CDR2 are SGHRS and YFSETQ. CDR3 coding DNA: TGCGCCAGCAGCTTGGAGGCGGGGGGGACCTACGAGCAGTACTTC. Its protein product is CASSLEAGGTYEQYF.

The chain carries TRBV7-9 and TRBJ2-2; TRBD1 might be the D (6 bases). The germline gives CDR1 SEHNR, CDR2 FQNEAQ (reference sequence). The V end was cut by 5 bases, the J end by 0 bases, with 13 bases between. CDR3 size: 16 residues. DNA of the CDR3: TGTGCCAGCAGCCAGAACAGGGTCTCGAACACCGGGGAGCTGTTTTTT. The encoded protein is CASSQNRVSNTGELFF.

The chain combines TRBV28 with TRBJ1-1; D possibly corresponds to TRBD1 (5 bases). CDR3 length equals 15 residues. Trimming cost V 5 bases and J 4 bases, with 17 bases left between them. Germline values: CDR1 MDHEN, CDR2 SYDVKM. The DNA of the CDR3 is TGTGCCAGCAGTGGGGGGGGTCAGGGTGGCACTGAAGCTTTCTTT. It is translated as CASSGGGQGGTEAFF.

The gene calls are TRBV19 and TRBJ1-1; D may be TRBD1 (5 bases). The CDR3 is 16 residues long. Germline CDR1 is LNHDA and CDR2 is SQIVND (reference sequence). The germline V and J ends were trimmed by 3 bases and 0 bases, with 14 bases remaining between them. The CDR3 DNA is TGTGCCAGTAGTATGCGGGGACCCGAGATGAACACTGAAGCTTTCTTT. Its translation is CASSMRGPEMNTEAFF.